The TCR beta chain described here comes from a study of PD-1 blockade in classical Hodgkin lymphoma. The wider study: Patients in the cohort were put on intravenous nivolumab, 3 mg/kg every 2 weeks.

All patients experienced relapse after autologous stem cell transplantation, and brentuximab vedotin exposure was variable. TCRdb's copy holds only in-frame clones and misses some; the assay was immunoSEQ multiplex PCR. The sample lists 25,000 to 35,000 clones; under 75% were seen once. Germline lookup yields CDR1 MDHEN and CDR2 SYDVKM. V was clipped by 6 bases and J by 6 bases; unmatched bases: 7. The length of the CDR3 is 14 residues. The chain is built from TRBV28 and TRBJ2-2, with 7 bases aligning to TRBD1. The sample here was peripheral blood mononuclear cells (PBMCs), taken before the second cycle of nivolumab. The TCR sequence derives from a human donor with classical Hodgkin lymphoma. The CDR3 DNA reads TGTGCCAGCAGGCCCGACAGGGTTCCCGGGGAGCTGTTTTTT. Its translation is CASRPDRVPGELFF. Full variable domain (missing parts from reference TRBV28 and TRBJ2-2): DVKVTQSSRYLVKRTGEKVFLECVQDMDHENMFWYRQDPGLGLRLIYFSYDVKMKEKGDIPEGYSVSREKKERFSLILESASTNQTSMYLCASRPDRVPGELFFGEGSRLTVL.